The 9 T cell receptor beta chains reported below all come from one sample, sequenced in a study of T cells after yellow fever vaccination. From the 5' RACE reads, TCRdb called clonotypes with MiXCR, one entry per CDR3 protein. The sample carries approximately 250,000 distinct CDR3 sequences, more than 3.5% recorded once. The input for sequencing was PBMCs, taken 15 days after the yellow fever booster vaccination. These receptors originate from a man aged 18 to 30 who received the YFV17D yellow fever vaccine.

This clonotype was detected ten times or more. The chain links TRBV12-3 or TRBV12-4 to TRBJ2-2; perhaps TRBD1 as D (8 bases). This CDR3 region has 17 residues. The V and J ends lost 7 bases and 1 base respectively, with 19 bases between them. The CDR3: CASTHFTGGVNTGELFF. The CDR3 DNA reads TGTGCCAGCACCCATTTTACAGGGGGGGTGAACACCGGGGAGCTGTTTTTT.

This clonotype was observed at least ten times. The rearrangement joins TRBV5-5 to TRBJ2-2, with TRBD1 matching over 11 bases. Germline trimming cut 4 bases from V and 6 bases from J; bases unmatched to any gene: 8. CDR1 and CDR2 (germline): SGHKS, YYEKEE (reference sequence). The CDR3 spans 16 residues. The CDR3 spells CASSLGQGALAGELFF. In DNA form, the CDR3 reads TGTGCCAGCAGCCTCGGACAGGGGGCATTAGCCGGGGAGCTGTTTTTT.

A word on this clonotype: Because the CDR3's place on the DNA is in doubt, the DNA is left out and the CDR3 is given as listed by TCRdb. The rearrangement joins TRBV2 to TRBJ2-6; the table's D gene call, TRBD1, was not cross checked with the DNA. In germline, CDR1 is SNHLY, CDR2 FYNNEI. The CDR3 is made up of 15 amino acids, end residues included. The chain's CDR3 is CASSPFGDGANVLTF.

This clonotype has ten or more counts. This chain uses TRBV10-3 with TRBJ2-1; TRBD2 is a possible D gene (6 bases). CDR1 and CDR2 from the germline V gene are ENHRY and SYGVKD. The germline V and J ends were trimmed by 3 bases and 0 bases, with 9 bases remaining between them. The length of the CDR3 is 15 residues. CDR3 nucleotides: TGTGCCATCAGTGACCGGGGGAGCTCCTACAATGAGCAGTTCTTC. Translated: CAISDRGSSYNEQFF.

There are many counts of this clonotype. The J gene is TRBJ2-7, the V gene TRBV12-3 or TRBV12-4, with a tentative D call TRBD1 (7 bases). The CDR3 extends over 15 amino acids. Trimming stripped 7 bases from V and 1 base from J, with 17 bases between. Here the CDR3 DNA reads TGTGCCAGCACCTCCGGAGGGGGACAGTCCTACGAGCAGTACTTC. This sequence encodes CASTSGGGQSYEQYF.

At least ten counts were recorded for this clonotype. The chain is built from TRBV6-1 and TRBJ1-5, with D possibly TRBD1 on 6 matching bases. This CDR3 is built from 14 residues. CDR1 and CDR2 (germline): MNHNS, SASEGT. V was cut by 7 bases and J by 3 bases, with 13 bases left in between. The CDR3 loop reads CASNLGTNNQPQHF. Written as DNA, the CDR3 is TGTGCCAGCAACCTCGGGACAAACAATCAGCCCCAGCATTTT.

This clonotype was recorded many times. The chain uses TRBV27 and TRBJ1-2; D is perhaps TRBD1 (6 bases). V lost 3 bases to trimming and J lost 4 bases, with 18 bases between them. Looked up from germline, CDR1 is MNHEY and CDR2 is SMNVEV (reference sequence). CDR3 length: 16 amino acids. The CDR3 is CASSFRGTRGFYGYTF. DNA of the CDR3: TGTGCCAGCAGTTTTAGGGGGACCAGAGGGTTCTATGGCTACACCTTC.

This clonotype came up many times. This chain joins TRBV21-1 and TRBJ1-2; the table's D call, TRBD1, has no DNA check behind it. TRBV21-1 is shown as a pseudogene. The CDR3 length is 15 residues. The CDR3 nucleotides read TGTGCCAGCAACGAGGGGACCCGAACATCCTATGGCTACACCTTC. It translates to CASNEGTRTSYGYTF.

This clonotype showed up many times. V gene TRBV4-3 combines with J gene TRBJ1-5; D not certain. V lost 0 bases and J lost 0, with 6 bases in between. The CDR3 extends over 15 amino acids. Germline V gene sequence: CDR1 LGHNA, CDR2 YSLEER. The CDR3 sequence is CASSQDRHSNQPQHF. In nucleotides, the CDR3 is TGCGCCAGCAGCCAAGATCGACATAGCAATCAGCCCCAGCATTTT.